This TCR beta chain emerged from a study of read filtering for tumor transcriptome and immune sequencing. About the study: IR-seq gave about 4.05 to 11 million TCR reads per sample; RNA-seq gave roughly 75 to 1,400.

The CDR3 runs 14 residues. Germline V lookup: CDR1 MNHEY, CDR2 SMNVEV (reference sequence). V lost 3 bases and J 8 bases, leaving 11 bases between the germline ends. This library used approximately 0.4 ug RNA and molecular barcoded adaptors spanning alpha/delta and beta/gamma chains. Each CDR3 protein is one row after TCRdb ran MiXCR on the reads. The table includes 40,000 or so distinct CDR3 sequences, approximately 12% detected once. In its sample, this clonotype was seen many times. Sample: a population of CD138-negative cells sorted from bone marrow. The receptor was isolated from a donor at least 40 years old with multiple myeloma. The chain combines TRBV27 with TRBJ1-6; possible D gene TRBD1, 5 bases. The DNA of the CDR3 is TGTGCCAGCAGTTTTGAGAGGGGTTATTCACCCCTCCACTTT. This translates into CASSFERGYSPLHF.